The clone carrying this T cell receptor (beta chain) showed up just a few times. The antigen remains unidentified. The data derive from a study of early T cells in non-severe SARS-CoV-2 infection. About the research overall: Unsorted whole-blood RNA was sequenced in bulk, leaving chains unpaired. Study results and caveats: Lookups in VDJdb leaned toward anti-spike CD8 responses and missed private and CD4 specificities.

This CDR3 has 17 residues. Trimming took 1 base from V and 7 from J, leaving 22 bases between them. Germline V lookup: CDR1 SGHAT, CDR2 FQNNGV. Unique molecular identifier tags were affixed to discrete cDNA molecules. TCRdb re-analysed the 5' RACE reads in MiXCR, keeping a single row per CDR3 protein. This table holds about 80,000 distinct CDR3 sequences, 14% found once. This sequence originates from an adult who was a healthcare worker with PCR-confirmed SARS-CoV-2 infection or an uninfected control (not recorded which). The chain employs TRBV11-2 and TRBJ2-5, with D perhaps TRBD2 (5 bases). Sample: whole blood. The CDR3 coding sequence is TGTGCCAGCAGCTTAGTCGGGAAAGGAGACACCTTTGGGACCCAGTACTTC. The encoded protein is CASSLVGKGDTFGTQYF.